Each of the 25 T cell receptor beta chains below was sequenced from the same sample in a study of OX40 agonist ivuxolimab in advanced cancers. The protocol was immunoSEQ multiplex PCR, while the TCRdb copy is restricted to in-frame clones and leaves out a portion. Here the sample spans tens of thousands of clones, about nine tenths being singletons. The sequencing here drew on CD4+ or CD8+ T cells sorted from blood, taken in a trial of the OX40 agonist ivuxolimab. Receptors originate from an adult with an advanced solid tumor such as melanoma, head and neck, liver or kidney cancer.

DNA for the CDR3: TGTGCCAGCTCACCTGACAGGTTAAATCAGCCCCAGCATTTT. This codes for CASSPDRLNQPQHF. The chain couples TRBV18 to TRBJ1-5, with D perhaps matching TRBD1 (6 bases). Trimming shortened V by 3 bases and J by 4 bases, and 10 bases separated the two germline ends. Germline V lookup: CDR1 KGHSH, CDR2 LQKENI. The length of the CDR3 is 14 residues.

V gene TRBV7-3 combines with J gene TRBJ2-5; 16 nucleotides line up with TRBD2. Losses at the gene ends were 0 bases for V and 4 bases for J; bases not matched to a gene: 2. Germline V gene sequence: CDR1 SGHTA, CDR2 FQGTGA. This CDR3 contains 17 residues. The CDR3 protein is CASSLTGLAGGGETQYF. CDR3 nucleotides: TGTGCCAGCAGCTTAACGGGACTAGCGGGAGGGGGAGAGACCCAGTACTTC.

V and J are TRBV7-9 and TRBJ1-1; no definite D call. V was trimmed by 5 bases and J by 2 bases, leaving 6 bases between them. This CDR3 has 12 amino acids. Germline CDR1 SEHNR, CDR2 FQNEAQ (reference sequence). Here the CDR3 DNA reads TGTGCCAGCAGCCGGACTAACACTGAAGCTTTCTTT. It is translated as CASSRTNTEAFF.

The V and J genes are TRBV18 and TRBJ2-7; D gene uncertain. Germline loops: CDR1 KGHSH, CDR2 LQKENI. The V gene lost 0 bases and the J gene lost 3 bases, with 9 bases spanning the gap. This CDR3 comprises 14 residues. CDR3 sequence (DNA): TGTGCCAGCTCACCACCGACCTCACGCTACGAGCAGTACTTC. Translating it yields CASSPPTSRYEQYF. Supplemented by reference TRBV18 and TRBJ2-7, the full variable domain reads NAGVMQNPRHLVRRRGQEARLRCSPMKGHSHVYWYRQLPEEGLKFMVYLQKENIIDESGMPKERFSAEFPKEGPSILRIQQVVRGDSAAYFCASSPPTSRYEQYFGPGTRLTVT.

This clone was seen a single time. The DNA for the CDR3 is TGTGCCAGCAGCCTTCCAGAATACAATGAGCAGTTCTTC. Translating it yields CASSLPEYNEQFF. The V call is TRBV6-6, the J call TRBJ2-1, with unresolved D. Germline CDR1 is MNHNY and CDR2 is SVGAGI (reference sequence). The ends were cut back, 6 bases at V and 4 bases at J, with 10 bases in the middle. The CDR3 contains 13 residues.

The count of this clone is one. V gene TRBV4-2 combines with J gene TRBJ2-1, with TRBD2 identical over 12 bases. This CDR3 has 15 residues. Unmatched junction bases numbered 4, after V lost 3 bases and J lost 7 bases. CDR1 and CDR2 (germline): LGHNA, YNFKEQ. Here the CDR3 reads CASSQTSGSKNEQFF. For the CDR3, the DNA is TGTGCCAGCAGCCAGACTAGCGGGAGTAAGAATGAGCAGTTCTTC.

This rearrangement joins TRBV2 to TRBJ1-5, with D possibly matching TRBD1 (6 bases). CDR1 SNHLY and CDR2 FYNNEI come from the germline V gene. The germline V and J ends were trimmed by 1 base and 6 bases, with 13 bases remaining between them. The CDR3 runs 15 residues. Written as DNA, the CDR3 is TGTGCCAGCAGTGAAGGCAGGGGAGGGGGTCAGCCCCAGCATTTT. Its protein is CASSEGRGGGQPQHF.

This chain uses TRBV15 with TRBJ2-1; TRBD1 agrees at 9 bases. There are 15 residues in the CDR3. Per the germline V gene, CDR1 is LNHNV and CDR2 is YYDKDF (reference sequence). The V gene end was trimmed by 3 bases and the J gene end by 8 bases; junction bases not matched to a gene: 8. This chain's CDR3 is CATSSSGQGIHEQFF. The CDR3 region has the DNA TGTGCCACCAGCAGCTCGGGACAGGGTATCCATGAGCAGTTCTTC.

The chain uses TRBV7-2 and TRBJ2-1, with D perhaps matching TRBD2 (5 bases). Germline values: CDR1 SGHTA, CDR2 FQGNSA. The CDR3 length is 13 residues. Trimming took 3 bases from V and 7 from J, leaving 10 bases between them. The CDR3 loop is CASSLTNGNEQFF. The CDR3 coding sequence is TGTGCCAGCAGCTTGACTAACGGAAATGAGCAGTTCTTC.

This clone appeared a single time. This chain connects TRBV11-2 to TRBJ2-3; 8 bases match TRBD2. V lost 6 bases to trimming and J lost 3 bases; unmatched junction nucleotides: 8. Germline V lookup: CDR1 SGHAT, CDR2 FQNNGV. The CDR3 has 15 residues. This CDR3 reads CASSVVGLGTDTQYF. In nucleotides, the CDR3 is TGTGCCAGCAGTGTAGTGGGACTAGGAACAGATACGCAGTATTTT.

V and J are TRBV7-9 and TRBJ2-7; D remains unclear. Germline V gene sequence: CDR1 SEHNR, CDR2 FQNEAQ (reference sequence). V lost 5 bases to trimming and J lost 5 bases, with 16 bases between them. The CDR3 contains 14 residues. This chain's CDR3 is CASSPSTLRHEQYF. The CDR3 DNA reads as TGTGCCAGCAGCCCCTCCACCCTACGCCACGAGCAGTACTTC.

V is TRBV28 and J is TRBJ2-7; 14 bases align to TRBD2. The V segment lost 1 base and the J segment 6 bases; nucleotides outside the gene matches: 11. The CDR3 contains 18 residues. Germline loops: CDR1 MDHEN, CDR2 SYDVKM. CDR3 sequence (DNA): TGTGCCAGCAGTTTATTTTTGAGCGGGACTAGCGGGAGAGGCGAGCAGTACTTC. The encoded protein is CASSLFLSGTSGRGEQYF.

The V gene is TRBV7-8, the J gene TRBJ2-1, with 10 nucleotides matching TRBD2. This CDR3 is 17 amino acids long. V was clipped by 5 bases and J by 6 bases; unmatched bases: 13. CDR1 and CDR2 from the germline V gene are SGHVS and FQNEAQ. CDR3 residues: CASSPKFGTSAFNEQFF. The CDR3 region has the DNA TGTGCCAGCAGCCCAAAATTCGGGACTAGCGCGTTCAATGAGCAGTTCTTC.

The chain combines TRBV9 with TRBJ2-3, with TRBD1 matching 12 bases. The germline gives CDR1 SGDLS, CDR2 YYNGEE. V shed 3 bases, J shed 2 bases, and the junction held 7 bases outside the gene matches. The CDR3 contains 17 residues. The CDR3 region has the DNA TGTGCCAGCAGCGAGCCGGGACAGGGGGCGTTCACAGATACGCAGTATTTT. Protein product: CASSEPGQGAFTDTQYF.

This clone has only one observation. The chain carries TRBV19 and TRBJ1-6; possibly TRBD1 for D (5 bases). This CDR3 has 14 amino acids. The germline CDR1 and CDR2 sequences are LNHDA and SQIVND (reference sequence). V was trimmed by 6 bases and J by 5 bases, leaving 11 bases between them. As DNA, the CDR3 is TGTGCCAGTAGCCTCGCAGGGAATAATTCACCCCTCCACTTT. Amino acid sequence: CASSLAGNNSPLHF.

The V call is TRBV27, the J call TRBJ2-5, with 8 positions matching TRBD1. This CDR3 spans 14 amino acids. J lost 5 bases, V lost 4 bases, and 6 bases had no gene match. Per the germline V gene, CDR1 is MNHEY and CDR2 is SMNVEV (reference sequence). The CDR3 sequence: CASSSQGARETQYF. The CDR3 DNA reads TGTGCCAGCAGTTCGCAGGGGGCGAGGGAGACCCAGTACTTC.

The chain recombines TRBV10-3 with TRBJ1-3; D is unclear. This CDR3 contains 13 residues. Per the germline V gene, CDR1 is ENHRY and CDR2 is SYGVKD. Trimming removed 10 bases at V and 4 bases at J, with 14 bases between. In DNA, the CDR3 is TGTGCCACCGCATCCTTGCAAGGAAACACCATATATTTT. Residues: CATASLQGNTIYF.

This chain connects TRBV27 to TRBJ1-1, with 7 positions matching TRBD1. The CDR3 has 15 residues. Per the germline V gene, CDR1 is MNHEY and CDR2 is SMNVEV (reference sequence). J gave up 6 bases and V 4 bases, and 11 bases lay outside the gene matches. CDR3 bases: TGTGCCAGCAGTTCCATAAGACAGGGTTCGCCTGAAGCTTTCTTT. It codes for CASSSIRQGSPEAFF.

This clone has a handful of counts. DNA for the CDR3: TGCGCCAGCAGCTTATTAGCGGGAGTTGCGGGGGAGACCCAGTACTTC. This sequence encodes CASSLLAGVAGETQYF. The chain combines TRBV5-1 with TRBJ2-5; 9 positions agree with TRBD2. With 2 bases clipped from V and 5 bases from J, the junction kept 10 bases outside the gene matches. Germline values: CDR1 SGHRS, CDR2 YFSETQ. There are 16 residues in the CDR3.

The CDR3 region has the DNA TGCAGTCCGGTTATCTACAATGAGCAGTTCTTC. Translated, it gives CSPVIYNEQFF. The chain employs TRBV20-1 and TRBJ2-1; no clear D. The CDR3 extends over 11 amino acids. The germline CDR1 and CDR2 sequences are DFQATT and SNEGSKA (reference sequence). Trimming pared 8 bases from V and 3 bases from J, leaving 8 bases between.

The V and J genes are TRBV14 and TRBJ1-2; D not resolved. This CDR3 comprises 13 residues. The germline V gene encodes CDR1 SGHDN and CDR2 FVKESK. Trimming left V 4 bases short and J 4 bases short, with 10 bases between. CDR3: CASSLGVRYGYTF. The CDR3 DNA follows: TGTGCCAGCAGCCTTGGAGTTCGCTATGGCTACACCTTC.

This chain joins TRBV2 and TRBJ2-1; 7 bases fit TRBD2. The J segment lost 3 bases and the V segment lost 2 bases, leaving 4 bases of the junction unmatched. Germline V gene sequence: CDR1 SNHLY, CDR2 FYNNEI. This CDR3 has 15 amino acids. CDR3 region: CASSESLADYNEQFF. Written as DNA, the CDR3 is TGTGCCAGCAGTGAATCGCTAGCGGACTACAATGAGCAGTTCTTC.

The chain employs TRBV2 and TRBJ2-7; 12 bases align to TRBD1. With V trimmed by 6 bases and J by 7 bases, 4 bases remained unmatched. CDR1 and CDR2 from the germline V gene are SNHLY and FYNNEI. The CDR3 runs to 13 residues. CDR3 nucleotides: TGTGCCAGCAGGGGACAGGGGGCGCGTGAGCAGTACTTC. The encoded protein is CASRGQGAREQYF.

The genes are TRBV19 and TRBJ2-6; no clear D gene. This CDR3 is built from 18 residues. CDR1 is LNHDA, CDR2 SQIVND, per germline (reference sequence). V was trimmed by 4 bases and J by 0 bases, leaving 16 bases between them. In DNA form, the CDR3 reads TGTGCCAGTAGTACCCCCGGGCTATATCTCTCTGGGGCCAACGTCCTGACTTTC. It specifies CASSTPGLYLSGANVLTF.

This clone was picked up a small number of times. The V gene is TRBV7-6, the J gene TRBJ2-3, with 16 bases identical to TRBD2. Trimming removed 3 bases from V and 6 bases from J; junction bases left unmatched: 0. The CDR3 runs 15 residues. Germline assignment: CDR1 SGHVS and CDR2 FNYEAQ. DNA of the CDR3: TGTGCCAGCAGCTTGGGACTAGCGGGGGGGGATACGCAGTATTTT. This sequence encodes CASSLGLAGGDTQYF.